The 17 T cell receptor beta chains below were found in one sample sequenced in a study of T cells in Graves' hyperthyroidism and ophthalmopathy. Template material for amplifying TCR beta CDR3 regions consisted of RNA transcripts. HTBI primers were used for first-round RT-PCR of the TCR CDR3. One entry per CDR3 protein results from TCRdb running MiXCR on the multiplex PCR reads. The sample has approximately 870,000 distinct CDR3 sequences, roughly 40% seen once. The sequencing sample was made of blood. The receptor source for this set is a man between 18 and 29 years old with Graves' hyperthyroidism.

This clonotype was observed a few times. The chain links TRBV7-9 to TRBJ2-5; D perhaps matches TRBD2 (5 bases). From germline, CDR1 is SEHNR and CDR2 FQNEAQ (reference sequence). V was trimmed by 5 bases and J by 7 bases, leaving 11 bases between them. This CDR3 region has 12 residues. In DNA form, the CDR3 reads TGTGCCAGCAGCCCCATCGGAGGGACCCAGTACTTC. Its protein product is CASSPIGGTQYF.

This clonotype was detected ten times or more. The J gene is TRBJ2-7, the V gene TRBV29-1, with TRBD1 matching 9 bases. V lost 4 bases to trimming and J lost 7 bases; unmatched junction nucleotides: 8. CDR3 length: 13 residues. CDR1 is SQVTM and CDR2 is ANQGSEA in the germline V gene. CDR3 amino acids: CSVGAGQGREQYF. CDR3 DNA sequence: TGCAGCGTTGGGGCGGGACAGGGTCGGGAGCAGTACTTC.

This clonotype was observed many times. The chain links TRBV29-1 to TRBJ2-2; tentative D call: TRBD2 (6 bases). With 5 bases removed from V and 2 bases from J, the gap between germline ends came to 9 bases. Germline-derived CDR1 and CDR2 are SQVTM and ANQGSEA. The CDR3 is 13 residues long. The CDR3 region is CSVSGLNTGELFF. CDR3 bases: TGCAGCGTTTCGGGACTTAACACCGGGGAGCTGTTTTTT.

This clonotype was observed a single time. This rearrangement joins TRBV7-2 to TRBJ1-1, with D tentatively TRBD1 (6 bases). V was shortened by 5 bases and J by 3 bases, with 19 bases between the two germline ends. This CDR3 region has 16 residues. The V gene's germline CDR1 is SGHTA and CDR2 FQGNSA. The CDR3 sequence: CASSQGYGPRDTEAFF. CDR3 nucleotide sequence: TGTGCCAGCAGCCAGGGGTACGGGCCACGGGACACTGAAGCTTTCTTT.

V is TRBV11-2 and J is TRBJ1-1; possibly TRBD1 for D (5 bases). Germline values: CDR1 SGHAT, CDR2 FQNNGV. The CDR3 contains 18 residues. V lost 2 bases and J lost 5, with 24 bases in between. The CDR3 is CASSLFPAGDGETTEAFF. CDR3 DNA: TGTGCCAGCAGCTTATTCCCGGCCGGGGACGGCGAGACGACTGAAGCTTTCTTT.

This clonotype was seen at least ten times. The chain employs TRBV7-2 and TRBJ1-5; D remains ambiguous. The V gene's germline CDR1 is SGHTA and CDR2 FQGNSA. CDR3 length equals 14 residues. V was trimmed by 3 bases and J by 7 bases, leaving 13 bases between them. The CDR3 DNA reads as TGTGCCAGCAGCTTCTTCGATTTCGGCCAGCCCCAGCATTTT. Translation gives CASSFFDFGQPQHF.

This clonotype has more than one count but fewer than ten. The genes are TRBV7-2 and TRBJ2-2; 7 bases fit TRBD1. J was trimmed by 4 bases and V by 3 bases; bases with no gene match: 2. This CDR3 has 14 residues. The germline CDR1 and CDR2 sequences are SGHTA and FQGNSA. Written as DNA, the CDR3 is TGTGCCAGCAGCTTCACAGGGGTCACCGGGGAGCTGTTTTTT. Its translation: CASSFTGVTGELFF.

This clonotype was seen at least ten times. V usage is TRBV2 and J usage is TRBJ2-5; the D gene is possibly TRBD1 (5 bases). CDR1 is SNHLY, CDR2 FYNNEI, per germline. The CDR3 contains 12 residues. V lost 6 bases to trimming and J lost 4 bases, with 9 bases between them. CDR3 coding DNA: TGTGCCAGCAGGCGACAGAGAGAGACCCAGTACTTC. This translates into CASRRQRETQYF. The variable domain in full, completed from reference TRBV2 and TRBJ2-5, reads EPEVTQTPSHQVTQMGQEVILRCVPISNHLYFYWYRQILGQKVEFLVSFYNNEISEKSEIFDDQFSVERPDGSNFTLKIRSTKLEDSAMYFCASRRQRETQYFGPGTRLLVL.

The table lists this clonotype with many counts. The CDR3 reads CSSFPPGAYEQYF. Here the CDR3 DNA reads TGCAGCAGCTTTCCCCCCGGGGCCTACGAGCAGTACTTC. This chain uses TRBV20-1 with TRBJ2-7; D is possibly TRBD2 (5 bases). Germline CDR1 and CDR2: DFQATT and SNEGSKA (reference sequence). The CDR3 extends over 13 amino acids.

The rearrangement links TRBV20-1 to TRBJ2-7, with 7 bases aligning to TRBD2. The CDR3 loop spans 13 amino acids. Germline V gene data show CDR1 as DFQATT and CDR2 as SNEGSKA (reference sequence). The V segment lost 6 bases and the J segment 7 bases; nucleotides outside the gene matches: 12. The CDR3 coding sequence is TGCAGTGCCTCCACTAGCGCCGCTAAAGAGCAGTACTTC. Protein sequence: CSASTSAAKEQYF.

This clonotype was seen a handful of times. The chain combines TRBV20-1 with TRBJ1-1; TRBD1 aligns across 8 bases. The CDR3 length is 14 residues. V lost 4 bases, J lost 6 bases, and 10 bases stayed unmatched. Germline V lookup: CDR1 DFQATT, CDR2 SNEGSKA (reference sequence). CDR3 sequence (DNA): TGCAGTGCTACACACGGGACAGGAGTCTCTGAAGCTTTCTTT. As protein: CSATHGTGVSEAFF.

The genes are TRBV7-9 and TRBJ2-5; 9 nucleotides line up with TRBD2. Per germline, CDR1 SEHNR and CDR2 FQNEAQ (reference sequence). Trimming cost V 4 bases and J 0 bases; bases outside gene matches: 6. This CDR3 contains 16 residues. CDR3 coding DNA: TGTGCCAGCAGCTCTAGCGGGACCCCTTACCAAGAGACCCAGTACTTC. Its protein is CASSSSGTPYQETQYF. Looking up the rest from reference TRBV7-9 and TRBJ2-5 gives the full variable domain: DTGVSQNPRHKITKRGQNVTFRCDPISEHNRLYWYRQTLGQGPEFLTYFQNEAQLEKSRLLSDRFSAERPKGSFSTLEIQRTEQGDSAMYLCASSSSGTPYQETQYFGPGTRLLVL.

This chain joins TRBV7-2 and TRBJ1-6, with D possibly TRBD1 on 6 matching bases. From germline, CDR1 is SGHTA and CDR2 FQGNSA. The CDR3 length is 16 residues. Trimming took off 3 bases at V and 5 bases at J, with 14 bases between the two ends. The CDR3 DNA reads TGTGCCAGCAGCTTGACAGGCGATAGCAATAATTCACCCCTCCACTTT. Amino acid sequence: CASSLTGDSNNSPLHF.

This chain joins TRBV4-1 and TRBJ2-5, with D possibly TRBD2 on 5 matching bases. Per germline, CDR1 MGHRA and CDR2 YSYEKL. Trimming shortened V by 3 bases and J by 9 bases, and 20 bases separated the two germline ends. The CDR3 sequence is 15 residues long. Written as DNA, the CDR3 is TGCGCCAGCAGCCAGCTCCCTCGCGATCCCGGGGCCCAGTACTTC. Protein product: CASSQLPRDPGAQYF.

Ten or more counts support this clonotype. This chain links TRBV20-1 with TRBJ2-7; TRBD2 might be the D (6 bases). V was clipped by 4 bases and J by 3 bases, with 16 bases between them. Germline lookup yields CDR1 DFQATT and CDR2 SNEGSKA (reference sequence). The CDR3 is 14 amino acids. This CDR3 is CSATTEGSFYEQYF. The CDR3 coding sequence is TGCAGTGCTACTACGGAGGGCTCTTTCTACGAGCAGTACTTC.

Details on this clonotype: Being one base from a much bigger clone, this may be a read error. This chain joins TRBV7-9 and TRBJ2-5; either TRBD1 or TRBD2 may fit D (5 bases each). CDR1 and CDR2 (germline): SEHNR, FQNEAQ (reference sequence). The CDR3 totals 13 residues. The CDR3 bases are TGTGCCAGCAGCTTAGTGGGACCTCCGAAACACCACTTC. Translating gives CASSLVGPPKHHF.

About this clonotype itself: At one boundary the junction diverges from the germline segment, which might be a read error. The rearrangement links TRBV10-3 to TRBJ1-1; D may be TRBD1 (6 bases). Per germline, CDR1 ENHRY and CDR2 SYGVKD. The CDR3 contains 14 residues. The CDR3 sequence is CASSYSNAGAEAFF. In DNA, the CDR3 is TGTGCCAGCAGTTACTCGAATGCAGGGGCTGAAGCTTTCTTT.